The entry that follows covers one TCR beta chain sequence. The data are from a study of blood T cell repertoires in COVID-19. Across the study: PBMCs, B-cell-depleted T cells, or T cells were the source of the cDNA or gDNA that made up the material.

In the authors' methods: Estimated nucleated cell counts came from reference gene primer amplification. TCRdb's table, derived via immunoSEQ multiplex PCR, lists solely in-frame clones and lacks some. V, J and clone size are those of that table, while D and trimming were read from the DNA. This repertoire shows roughly 20,000 clones, roughly 90% found once; its top ten account for around 6%. Trimming left V 8 bases short and J 4 bases short, with 15 bases between. The V gene's germline CDR1 is SNHLY and CDR2 FYNNEI. The CDR3 has 13 residues. Sequencing was carried out using peripheral blood. The gene calls are TRBV2 and TRBJ2-7, with D maybe TRBD2 (6 bases). The clonotype comes from a human donor in a cohort sampled during active COVID-19. CDR3 sequence: CASSRDGGYEQYF. CDR3 in DNA: TGTGCCAGCTCCCGGGACGGGGGATACGAGCAGTACTTC.